The 6 T cell receptor beta chains below were found in one sample sequenced in a study of blood T cell repertoires in COVID-19. The data were produced by immunoSEQ multiplex PCR, yet TCRdb's version contains in-frame clones alone and is incomplete. This sample has about 85,000 clones, with around 90% found just once. The sequencing sample was made of peripheral blood. The source of these receptors is a woman over 75 with active or convalescent COVID-19.

The CDR3 here is CASSTTSGSRNEQFF. CDR3 coding DNA: TGTGCCAGCAGCACCACTAGCGGGAGTAGGAATGAGCAGTTCTTC. The chain has TRBV9 and TRBJ2-1; 11 bases agree with TRBD2. CDR1 and CDR2 from the germline V gene are SGDLS and YYNGEE. V was clipped by 4 bases and J by 7 bases; unmatched bases: 7. CDR3 length equals 15 residues.

The CDR3 DNA reads as TGTGCCAGCAGTTACTCGATAGTACGTACCTACGAGCAGTACTTC. Amino acids: CASSYSIVRTYEQYF. The chain couples TRBV6-2 or TRBV6-3 to TRBJ2-7; D not certain. Trimming removed 0 bases at V and 2 bases at J, with 11 bases between. This CDR3 has 15 residues. Germline CDR1 and CDR2: MNHEY and SVGEGT.

J is TRBJ1-2 and V is TRBV5-1; 8 bases align to TRBD1. Per germline, CDR1 SGHRS and CDR2 YFSETQ. The length of the CDR3 is 16 residues. The V and J ends lost 4 bases and 5 bases, in that order; junction bases with no gene match: 13. CDR3 protein: CASSEKAGQGWYGYTF. The CDR3, as DNA: TGCGCCAGCAGCGAGAAAGCCGGACAGGGATGGTATGGCTACACCTTC.

The V and J genes are TRBV29-1 and TRBJ2-7; D is possibly TRBD1 (5 bases). Germline V gene data show CDR1 as SQVTM and CDR2 as ANQGSEA. The CDR3 contains 12 residues. V gave up 0 bases and J gave up 4 bases, with 7 bases separating them. CDR3 in amino acids: CSVEEAGYEQYF. CDR3 in DNA: TGCAGCGTTGAAGAAGCAGGGTACGAGCAGTACTTC.

This clone showed up just a few times. The V and J genes are TRBV29-1 and TRBJ1-1, with D tentatively TRBD1 (6 bases). The germline V gene encodes CDR1 SQVTM and CDR2 ANQGSEA. The CDR3 covers 12 residues. V was trimmed by 3 bases and J by 5 bases, leaving 10 bases between them. CDR3 sequence reads: CSVDRTGTEAFF. The DNA of the CDR3 is TGCAGCGTTGACCGAACAGGGACTGAAGCTTTCTTT.

This clone has a single count. V gene TRBV5-5 combines with J gene TRBJ2-1; 8 bases map to TRBD1. Trimming cost V 4 bases and J 8 bases; bases outside gene matches: 11. Germline values: CDR1 SGHKS, CDR2 YYEKEE (reference sequence). The CDR3 extends over 15 amino acids. CDR3 amino acids: CASSLGQVILYEQFF. The DNA of the CDR3 is TGTGCCAGCAGCCTGGGACAGGTAATTTTATATGAGCAGTTCTTC.